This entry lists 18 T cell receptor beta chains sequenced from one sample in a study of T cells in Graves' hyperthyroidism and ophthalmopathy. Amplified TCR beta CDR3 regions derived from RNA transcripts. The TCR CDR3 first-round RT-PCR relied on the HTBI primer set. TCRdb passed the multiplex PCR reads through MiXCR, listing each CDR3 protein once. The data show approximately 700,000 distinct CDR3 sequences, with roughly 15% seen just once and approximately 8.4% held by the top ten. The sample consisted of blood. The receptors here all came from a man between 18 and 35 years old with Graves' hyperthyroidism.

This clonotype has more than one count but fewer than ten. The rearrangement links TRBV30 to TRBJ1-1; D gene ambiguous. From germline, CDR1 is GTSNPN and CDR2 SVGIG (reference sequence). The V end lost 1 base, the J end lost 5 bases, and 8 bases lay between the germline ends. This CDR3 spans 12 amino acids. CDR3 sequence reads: CAWSDTRTEAFF. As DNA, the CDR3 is TGTGCCTGGAGTGACACCAGGACTGAAGCTTTCTTT.

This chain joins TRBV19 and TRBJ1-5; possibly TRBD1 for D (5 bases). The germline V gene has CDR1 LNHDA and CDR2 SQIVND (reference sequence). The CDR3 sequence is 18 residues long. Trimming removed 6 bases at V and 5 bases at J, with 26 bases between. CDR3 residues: CASRMQPTGPRADQPQHF. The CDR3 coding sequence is TGTGCCAGTAGAATGCAGCCTACAGGTCCCCGGGCGGATCAGCCCCAGCATTTT.

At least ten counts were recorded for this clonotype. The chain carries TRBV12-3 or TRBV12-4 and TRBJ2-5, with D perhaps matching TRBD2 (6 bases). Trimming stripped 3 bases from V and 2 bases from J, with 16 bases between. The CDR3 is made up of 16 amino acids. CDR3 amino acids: CASSFSLGSGQETQYF. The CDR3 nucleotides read TGTGCCAGCAGTTTTTCCCTCGGGAGCGGACAAGAGACCCAGTACTTC.

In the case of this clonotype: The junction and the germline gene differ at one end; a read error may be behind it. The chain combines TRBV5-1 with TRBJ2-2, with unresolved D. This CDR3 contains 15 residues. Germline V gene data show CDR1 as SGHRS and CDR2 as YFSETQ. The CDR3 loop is CASSLERANAGELFF. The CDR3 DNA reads TGCGCCAGCAGCTTGGAGCGCGCGAACGCCGGGGAGCTGTTTTTT.

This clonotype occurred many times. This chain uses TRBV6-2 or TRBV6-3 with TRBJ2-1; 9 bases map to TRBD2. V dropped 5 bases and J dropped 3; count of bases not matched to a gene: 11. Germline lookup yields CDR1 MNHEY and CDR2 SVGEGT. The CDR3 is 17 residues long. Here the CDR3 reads CASSRPDSGSDYNEQFF. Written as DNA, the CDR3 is TGTGCCAGCAGTCGACCTGATAGCGGGAGCGACTACAATGAGCAGTTCTTC.

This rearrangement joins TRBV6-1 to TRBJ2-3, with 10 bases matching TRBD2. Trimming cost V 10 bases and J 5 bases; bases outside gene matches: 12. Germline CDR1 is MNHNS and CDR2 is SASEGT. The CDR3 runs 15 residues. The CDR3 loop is CATLKLLAGEDTQYF. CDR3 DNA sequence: TGTGCCACCCTCAAGCTTCTAGCGGGAGAAGATACGCAGTATTTT.

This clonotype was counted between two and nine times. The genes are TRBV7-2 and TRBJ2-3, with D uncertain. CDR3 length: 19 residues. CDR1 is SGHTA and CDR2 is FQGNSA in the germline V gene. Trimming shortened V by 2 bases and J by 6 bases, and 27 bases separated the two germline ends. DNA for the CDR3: TGTGCCAGCAGCTTAAGCCACGTGCCGCCATTGGCGGACGAGGATACGCAGTATTTT. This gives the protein CASSLSHVPPLADEDTQYF.

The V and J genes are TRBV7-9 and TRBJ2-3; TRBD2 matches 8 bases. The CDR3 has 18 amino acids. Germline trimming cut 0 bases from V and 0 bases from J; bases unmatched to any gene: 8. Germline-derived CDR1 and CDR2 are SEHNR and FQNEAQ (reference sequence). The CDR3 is CASSLAGFSGTSTDTQYF. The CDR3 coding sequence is TGTGCCAGCAGCTTAGCGGGTTTTAGCGGGACTAGCACAGATACGCAGTATTTT.

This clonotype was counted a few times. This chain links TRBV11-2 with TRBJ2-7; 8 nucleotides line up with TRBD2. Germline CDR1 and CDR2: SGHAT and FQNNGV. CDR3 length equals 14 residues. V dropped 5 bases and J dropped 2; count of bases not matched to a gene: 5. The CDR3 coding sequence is TGTGCCAGCAGCCAGGGACTAGTAACCTACGAGCAGTACTTC. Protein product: CASSQGLVTYEQYF.

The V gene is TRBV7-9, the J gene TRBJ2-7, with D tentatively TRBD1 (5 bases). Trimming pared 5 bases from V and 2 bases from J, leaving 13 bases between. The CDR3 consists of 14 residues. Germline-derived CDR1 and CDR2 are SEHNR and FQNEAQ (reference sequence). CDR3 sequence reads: CASSQTELPYEQYF. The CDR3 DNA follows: TGTGCCAGCAGCCAGACAGAGCTCCCCTACGAGCAGTACTTC.

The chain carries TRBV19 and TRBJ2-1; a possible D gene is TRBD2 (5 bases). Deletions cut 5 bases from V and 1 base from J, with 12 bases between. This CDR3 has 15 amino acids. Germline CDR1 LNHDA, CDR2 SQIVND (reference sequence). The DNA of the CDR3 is TGTGCCAGTAGTTTCCCGGGGTCTTCCTACAATGAGCAGTTCTTC. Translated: CASSFPGSSYNEQFF.

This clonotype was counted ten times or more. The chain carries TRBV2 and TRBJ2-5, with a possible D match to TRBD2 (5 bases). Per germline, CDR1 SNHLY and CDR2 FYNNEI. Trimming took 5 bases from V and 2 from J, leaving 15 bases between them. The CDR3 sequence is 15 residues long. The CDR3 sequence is CASSFLAGKQETQYF. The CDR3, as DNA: TGTGCCAGCAGTTTCCTGGCCGGGAAACAAGAGACCCAGTACTTC. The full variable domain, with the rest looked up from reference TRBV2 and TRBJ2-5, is EPEVTQTPSHQVTQMGQEVILRCVPISNHLYFYWYRQILGQKVEFLVSFYNNEISEKSEIFDDQFSVERPDGSNFTLKIRSTKLEDSAMYFCASSFLAGKQETQYFGPGTRLLVL.

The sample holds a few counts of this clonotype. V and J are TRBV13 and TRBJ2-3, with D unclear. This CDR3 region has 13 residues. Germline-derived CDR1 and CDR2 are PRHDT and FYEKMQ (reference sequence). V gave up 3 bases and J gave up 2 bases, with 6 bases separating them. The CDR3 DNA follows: TGTGCCAGCAGCTTTAAGAACACAGATACGCAGTATTTT. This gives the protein CASSFKNTDTQYF.

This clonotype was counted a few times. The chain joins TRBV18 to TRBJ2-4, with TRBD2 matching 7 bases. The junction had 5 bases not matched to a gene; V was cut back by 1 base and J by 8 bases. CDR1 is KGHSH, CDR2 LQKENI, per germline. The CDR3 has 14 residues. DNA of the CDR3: TGTGCCAGCTCACCACGGGAGGGGAGGTACATTCAGTACTTC. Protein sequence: CASSPREGRYIQYF.

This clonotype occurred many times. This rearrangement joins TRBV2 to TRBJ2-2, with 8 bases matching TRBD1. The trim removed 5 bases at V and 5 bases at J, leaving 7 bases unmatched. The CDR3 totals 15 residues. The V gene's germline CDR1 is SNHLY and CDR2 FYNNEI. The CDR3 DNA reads TGTGCCAGCAGTTCTGGACAGGGTTGGACCGGGGAGCTGTTTTTT. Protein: CASSSGQGWTGELFF.

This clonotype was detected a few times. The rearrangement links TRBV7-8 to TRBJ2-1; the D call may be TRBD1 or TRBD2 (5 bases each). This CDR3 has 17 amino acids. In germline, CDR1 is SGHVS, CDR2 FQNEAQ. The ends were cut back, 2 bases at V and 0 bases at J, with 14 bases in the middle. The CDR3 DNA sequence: TGTGCCAGCAGCTTATCGGGGCGAGGGCTCTCCTACAATGAGCAGTTCTTC. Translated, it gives CASSLSGRGLSYNEQFF.

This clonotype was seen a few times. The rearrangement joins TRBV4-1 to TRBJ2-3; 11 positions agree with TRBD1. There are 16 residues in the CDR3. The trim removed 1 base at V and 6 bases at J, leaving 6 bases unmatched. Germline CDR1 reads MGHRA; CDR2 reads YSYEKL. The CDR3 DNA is TGCGCCAGCAGCCAAGTGGGCCGGGACAGGGGGGATACGCAGTATTTT. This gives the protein CASSQVGRDRGDTQYF.

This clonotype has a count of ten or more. CDR3 loop: CAWSKVLEQYF. Written as DNA, the CDR3 is TGTGCCTGGAGTAAGGTCCTCGAGCAGTACTTC. This chain links TRBV30 with TRBJ2-7; D not certain. The CDR3 is made up of 11 amino acids. CDR1 and CDR2 (germline): GTSNPN, SVGIG (reference sequence). V lost 2 bases and J 6 bases, leaving 8 bases between the germline ends.